The clone carrying this T cell receptor beta chain appeared many times. No antigen is known for it. CDR3 size: 12 residues. Trimming removed 3 bases at V and 3 bases at J, with 8 bases between. Germline-derived CDR1 and CDR2 are DFQATT and SNEGSKA (reference sequence). Orbital computed tomography and thyroid ultrasound, together with serum TRAb and thyroxine and clinical symptoms, were used for diagnoses. This entry is derived from a study of T cells in Graves' hyperthyroidism and ophthalmopathy. Across the whole study: Peripheral blood was acquired at first diagnosis, ahead of any therapy whatsoever.

The CDR3 regions of TCR beta were amplified from RNA transcripts. The study used the HTBI primer set for a first-round RT-PCR of the TCR CDR3. TCRdb re-derived calls from the multiplex PCR reads in MiXCR, one entry per CDR3 protein. The table has about 270,000 distinct CDR3 sequences, 20% to 25% seen once. General study results and limits: The majority of expanded thyroid clonotypes above 0.001 also appeared in blood. Model-based prediction identified ophthalmopathy a median roughly 5.9 months prior to its onset.

The sequence came from a man aged 25 to 45 with Graves' ophthalmopathy. The rearrangement links TRBV20-1 to TRBJ1-2; D is undetermined. The sequenced sample consisted of blood. CDR3 coding DNA: TGCAGTGCTAGGGAGGGAGACTATGGCTACACCTTC. The encoded protein is CSAREGDYGYTF.